A selection of T cell receptor beta chains follows, all from one sample in a study of blood T cell repertoires in COVID-19. The data were produced by immunoSEQ multiplex PCR, yet TCRdb's version contains in-frame clones alone and is incomplete. The sample lists 310,000 or so clones, around 90% occurring once. Material: peripheral blood. These receptor sequences come from a woman aged 45-60 years who had recovered from COVID-19. Each CDR3 is given with its conserved first and last residue. A D gene is named only where the DNA matches it firmly. Some rows have no size entry. The others give once, few or many, or a class for an expanded clone.

D gene	clone size	V gene	J gene	CDR3 DNA	CDR3 protein
.	.	TRBV5-1	TRBJ2-2	TGCGCCAGCAGCTTGGTGGAGGGCGTGGGCAACACCGGGGAGCTGTTTTTT	CASSLVEGVGNTGELFF
.	.	TRBV6-2/TRBV6-3	TRBJ1-5	TGTGCCAGCAGCCACGGGGGACCCCAGCATTTT	CASSHGGPQHF
TRBD2	few	TRBV6-5	TRBJ2-5	TGTGCCAGCGGCCGGACTAGCGGGAGTGGAGAGACCCAGTACTTC	CASGRTSGSGETQYF
.	.	TRBV30	TRBJ1-2	TGTGCCTGGAGTGTTCAAAGGGGGTTCTATATAGCTAACTATGGCTACACCTTC	CAWSVQRGFYIANYGYTF
.	.	TRBV5-8	TRBJ1-5	TGTGCCAGCAGCTTGGTAGAGCCCCAGCATTTT	CASSLVEPQHF
.	.	TRBV4-3	TRBJ1-1	TGCGCCAGCAGCCAAGCTCGGAACACTGAAGCTTTCTTT	CASSQARNTEAFF
.	few	TRBV7-2	TRBJ1-1	TGTGCCAGCAGCATAATTGTTCGGGGGGCCGGTGAAGCTTTCTTT	CASSIIVRGAGEAFF
.	.	TRBV7-8	TRBJ2-1	TGTGCCAGCAGCTTAGTCCAGACCAGGAATGAGCAGTTCTTC	CASSLVQTRNEQFF
.	.	TRBV4-1	TRBJ1-1	TGCGCCAGCAGACCGGGGGGGGACACTGAAGCTTTCTTT	CASRPGGDTEAFF
.	.	TRBV19	TRBJ1-2	TGTGCCAGTAGTCGTCCCAGGGATAGCTATGGCTACACCTTC	CASSRPRDSYGYTF